This T cell receptor beta chain is from a study of T-cell reconstitution after alpha-beta-depleted transplantation in children. Broader study findings: T-cell counts and diversity were attributed mostly to newly produced T cells one year after transplant. There were reportedly several hundred expanded graft clones from which alpha-beta T cells came about two months after transplant. Certain patients had high TCRbeta diversity at day 60, and it came from recipient T cells and thymic progenitors that survived.

The V and J ends lost 0 bases and 1 base respectively, with 14 bases between them. There are 18 residues in the CDR3. CDR1 SGHKS and CDR2 YYEKEE come from the germline V gene (reference sequence). Regarding this clonotype: Antigen: not known.

A TCRbeta library incorporating unique molecular identifiers was prepared. Each CDR3 protein is one row after TCRdb ran MiXCR on the PCR reads. Here the sample spans roughly 100,000 distinct CDR3 sequences, 4.5% to 7.5% being singletons. This chain uses TRBV5-5 with TRBJ2-6, with D possibly being TRBD2 (5 bases). The material was PBMCs, mostly from graft donor cells, obtained 60 days after TCRalphabeta/CD19-depleted stem cell transplant. The clonotype was recovered from a female patient aged 2 to 10 who had a stem cell transplant for Fanconi anemia, so the T cells may come from the graft donor. The chain's CDR3 is CASSLDGVLLSGANVLTF. The CDR3 DNA follows: TGTGCCAGCAGCTTGGACGGGGTACTATTGTCTGGGGCCAACGTCCTGACTTTC.